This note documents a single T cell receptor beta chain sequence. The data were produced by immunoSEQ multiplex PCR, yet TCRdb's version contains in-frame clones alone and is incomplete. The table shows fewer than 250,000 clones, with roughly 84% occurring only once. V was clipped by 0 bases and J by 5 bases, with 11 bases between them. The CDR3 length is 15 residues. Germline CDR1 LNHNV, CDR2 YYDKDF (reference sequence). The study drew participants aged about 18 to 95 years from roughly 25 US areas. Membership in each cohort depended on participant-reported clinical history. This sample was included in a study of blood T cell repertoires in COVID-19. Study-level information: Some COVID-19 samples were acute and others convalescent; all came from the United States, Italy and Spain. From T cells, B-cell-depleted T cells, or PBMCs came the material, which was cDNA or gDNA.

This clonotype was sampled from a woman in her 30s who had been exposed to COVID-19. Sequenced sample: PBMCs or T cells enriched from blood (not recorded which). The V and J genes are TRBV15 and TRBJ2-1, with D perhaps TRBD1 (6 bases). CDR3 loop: CATSRDGQSNNEQFF. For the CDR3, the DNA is TGTGCCACCAGCAGAGATGGACAGAGCAACAATGAGCAGTTCTTC.